Here is one T cell receptor (beta chain) with its context. The V gene end was trimmed by 5 bases and the J gene end by 8 bases; junction bases not matched to a gene: 13. Germline CDR1 is SEHNR and CDR2 is FQNEAQ (reference sequence). The length of the CDR3 is 15 residues. Authors' data handling: Reference gene primers were amplified, and this amplification served to estimate nucleated cell counts. Profiled with immunoSEQ multiplex PCR; TCRdb holds only in-frame clones, not every one. V and J calls and clone size come straight from that table; D and trimming were deduced from the DNA. The sample carries hundreds of thousands of clones, roughly 85% recorded once. This sample was taken from a study of blood T cell repertoires in COVID-19. Study context: Italy, Spain and the United States were the sources of the convalescent and acute COVID-19 samples. Sources were T cells, B-cell-depleted T cells, or PBMCs; the material itself was cDNA or gDNA.

The sample consisted of peripheral blood. The rearrangement uses TRBV7-9 and TRBJ1-2, with TRBD1 matching 8 bases. The source is a woman in her 40s with active or convalescent COVID-19. CDR3 amino acids: CASSVTPQGVEGYTF. Written as DNA, the CDR3 is TGTGCCAGCAGCGTTACACCACAGGGGGTGGAGGGCTACACCTTC.